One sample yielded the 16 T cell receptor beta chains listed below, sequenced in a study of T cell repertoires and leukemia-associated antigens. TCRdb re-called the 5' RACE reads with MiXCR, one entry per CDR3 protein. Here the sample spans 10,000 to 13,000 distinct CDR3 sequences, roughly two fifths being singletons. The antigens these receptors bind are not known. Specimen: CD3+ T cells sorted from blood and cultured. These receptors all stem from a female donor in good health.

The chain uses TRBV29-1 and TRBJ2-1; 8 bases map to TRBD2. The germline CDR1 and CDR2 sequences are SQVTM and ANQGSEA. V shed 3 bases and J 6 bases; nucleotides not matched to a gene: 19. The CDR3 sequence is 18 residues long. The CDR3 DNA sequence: TGCAGCGTTGATTCTTTGTGGAGCGGGAGCCTCTCCCGCAATGAGCAGTTCTTC. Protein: CSVDSLWSGSLSRNEQFF.

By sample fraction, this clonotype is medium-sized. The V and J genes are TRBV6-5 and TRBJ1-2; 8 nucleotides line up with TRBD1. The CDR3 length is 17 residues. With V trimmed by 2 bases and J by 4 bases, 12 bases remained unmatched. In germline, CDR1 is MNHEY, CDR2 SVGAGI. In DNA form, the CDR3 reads TGTGCCAGCAGTTACAGGCCGAGACAGGGGCTTGGCTATGGCTACACCTTC. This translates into CASSYRPRQGLGYGYTF.

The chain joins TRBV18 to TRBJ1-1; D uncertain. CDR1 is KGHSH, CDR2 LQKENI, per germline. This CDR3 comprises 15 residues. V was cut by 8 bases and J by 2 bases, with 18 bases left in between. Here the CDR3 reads CASRIARGSNTEAFF. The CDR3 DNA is TGTGCCAGCCGGATCGCCCGGGGAAGCAACACTGAAGCTTTCTTT.

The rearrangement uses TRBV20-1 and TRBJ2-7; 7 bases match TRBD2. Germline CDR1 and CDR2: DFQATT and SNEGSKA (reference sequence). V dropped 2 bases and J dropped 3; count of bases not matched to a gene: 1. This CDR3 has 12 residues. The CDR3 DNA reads TGCAGTGCTAGACTAGCGGACTACGAGCAGTACTTC. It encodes CSARLADYEQYF.

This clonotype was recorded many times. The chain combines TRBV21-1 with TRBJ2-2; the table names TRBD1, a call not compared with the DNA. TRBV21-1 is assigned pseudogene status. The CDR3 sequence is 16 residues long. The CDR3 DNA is TGTGCCAGCACCGGGGGACAGAAAACGAACACCGGGGAGCTGTTTTTT. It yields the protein CASTGGQKTNTGELFF.

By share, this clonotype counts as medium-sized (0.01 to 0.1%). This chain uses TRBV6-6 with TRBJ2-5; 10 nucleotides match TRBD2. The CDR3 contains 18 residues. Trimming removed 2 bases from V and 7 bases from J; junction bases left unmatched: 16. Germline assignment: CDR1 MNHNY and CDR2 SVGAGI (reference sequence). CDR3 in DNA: TGTGCCAGCAGTTACCCTGGGACTAGCGTATCAGACCGGGGGACCCAGTACTTC. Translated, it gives CASSYPGTSVSDRGTQYF.

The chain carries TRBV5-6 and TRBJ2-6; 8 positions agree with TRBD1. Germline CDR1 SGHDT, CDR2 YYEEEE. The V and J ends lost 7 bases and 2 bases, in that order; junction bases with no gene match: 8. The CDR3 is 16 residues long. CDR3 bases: TGTGCCAGCGGCCCTTCAGGGGGCGCTGGGGCCAACGTCCTGACTTTC. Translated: CASGPSGGAGANVLTF. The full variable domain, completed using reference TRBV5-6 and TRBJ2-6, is DAGVTQSPTHLIKTRGQQVTLRCSPKSGHDTVSWYQQALGQGPQFIFQYYEEEERQRGNFPDRFSGHQFPNYSSELNVNALLLGDSALYLCASGPSGGAGANVLTFGAGSRLTVL.

The CDR3 protein is CASSPRASGSLETQYF. The CDR3 region has the DNA TGTGCCAGCAGTCCCAGGGCTAGCGGGAGTTTGGAGACCCAGTACTTC. V and J are TRBV4-2 and TRBJ2-5; TRBD2 agrees at 10 bases. The CDR3 covers 16 residues. The germline V gene encodes CDR1 LGHNA and CDR2 YNFKEQ. J was trimmed by 5 bases and V by 6 bases; bases with no gene match: 12.

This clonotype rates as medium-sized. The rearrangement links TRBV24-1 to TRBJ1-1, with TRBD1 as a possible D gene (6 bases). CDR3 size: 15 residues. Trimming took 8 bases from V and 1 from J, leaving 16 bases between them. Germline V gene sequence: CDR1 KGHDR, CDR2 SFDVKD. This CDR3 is CATKGQGSRNTEAFF. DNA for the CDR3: TGTGCCACCAAAGGGCAGGGGAGTCGGAACACTGAAGCTTTCTTT.

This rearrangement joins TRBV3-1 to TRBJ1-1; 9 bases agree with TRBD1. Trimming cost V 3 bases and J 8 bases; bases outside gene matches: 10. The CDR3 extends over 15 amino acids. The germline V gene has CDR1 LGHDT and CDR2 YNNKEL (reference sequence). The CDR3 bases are TGTGCCAGCAGCCAGATCGGGACAGGGAAACCCGAAGCTTTCTTT. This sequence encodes CASSQIGTGKPEAFF. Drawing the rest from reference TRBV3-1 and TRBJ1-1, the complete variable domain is DTAVSQTPKYLVTQMGNDKSIKCEQNLGHDTMYWYKQDSKKFLKIMFSYNNKELIINETVPNRFSPKSPDKAHLNLHINSLELGDSAVYFCASSQIGTGKPEAFFGQGTRLTVV.

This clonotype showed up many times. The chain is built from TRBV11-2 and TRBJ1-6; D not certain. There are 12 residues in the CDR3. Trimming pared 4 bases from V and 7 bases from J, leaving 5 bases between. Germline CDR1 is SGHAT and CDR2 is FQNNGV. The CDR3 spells CASSSQNSPLHF. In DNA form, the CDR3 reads TGTGCCAGCAGCTCGCAGAATTCACCCCTCCACTTT.

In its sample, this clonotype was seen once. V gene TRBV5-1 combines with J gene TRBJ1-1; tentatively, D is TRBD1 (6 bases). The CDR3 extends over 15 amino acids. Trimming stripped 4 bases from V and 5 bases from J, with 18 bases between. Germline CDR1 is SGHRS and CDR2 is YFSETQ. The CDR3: CASSPPTGLLTEAFF. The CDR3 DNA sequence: TGCGCCAGCAGCCCGCCCACAGGGTTATTAACTGAAGCTTTCTTT.

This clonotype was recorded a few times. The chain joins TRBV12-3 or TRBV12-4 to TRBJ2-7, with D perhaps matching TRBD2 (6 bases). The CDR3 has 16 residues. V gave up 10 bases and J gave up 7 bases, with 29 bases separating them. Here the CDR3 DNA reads TGTGCCACCAGCCCCAACTATTCCCCCCAAGGACTAGAGCAGTACTTC. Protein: CATSPNYSPQGLEQYF.

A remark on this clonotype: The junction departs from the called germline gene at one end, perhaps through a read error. The CDR3 here is CSAGDLMGDTEASF. The CDR3 nucleotides are TGCAGTGCTGGAGACTTAATGGGGGACACTGAAGCTTCCTTT. The chain joins TRBV20-1 to TRBJ1-1, with D possibly being TRBD1 (6 bases). This CDR3 region has 14 residues. The germline V gene has CDR1 DFQATT and CDR2 SNEGSKA (reference sequence).

The CDR3 DNA sequence: TGTGCCAGCAGTTTGGGGACAGGGGGCAGATCTGGGGCCAACGTCCTGACTTTC. As protein: CASSLGTGGRSGANVLTF. The chain links TRBV12-3 or TRBV12-4 to TRBJ2-6, with 12 bases identical to TRBD1. The V and J ends lost 3 bases and 1 base, in that order; junction bases with no gene match: 4. This CDR3 has 18 amino acids.

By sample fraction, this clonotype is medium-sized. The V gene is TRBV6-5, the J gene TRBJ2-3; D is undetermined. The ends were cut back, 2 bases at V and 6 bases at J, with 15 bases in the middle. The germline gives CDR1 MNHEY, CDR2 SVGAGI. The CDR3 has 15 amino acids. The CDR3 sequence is CASSYGDGAPDTQYF. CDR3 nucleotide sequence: TGTGCCAGCAGTTACGGAGACGGAGCGCCCGATACGCAGTATTTT.